A single sample gave rise to the 16 T cell receptor beta chains below, sequenced in a study of somatic mutations in cytotoxic T cells in rheumatoid arthritis. TCRdb keeps only in-frame clones here, not all; method: immunoSEQ multiplex PCR. This sample has more than 2,500 clones, with around 63% found just once. Sample: CD8+ T cells sorted from synovial fluid. All receptors derive from a woman under 30 with rheumatoid arthritis.

V usage is TRBV2 and J usage is TRBJ2-7; D uncertain. The germline V gene encodes CDR1 SNHLY and CDR2 FYNNEI. Deletions cut 6 bases from V and 3 bases from J, with 9 bases between. This CDR3 contains 12 residues. The CDR3 region has the DNA TGTGCCAGCAGCCCCGACTTCTACGAGCAGTACTTC. Amino acid sequence: CASSPDFYEQYF. The whole variable domain, remainder taken from reference TRBV2 and TRBJ2-7, is EPEVTQTPSHQVTQMGQEVILRCVPISNHLYFYWYRQILGQKVEFLVSFYNNEISEKSEIFDDQFSVERPDGSNFTLKIRSTKLEDSAMYFCASSPDFYEQYFGPGTRLTVT.

This chain uses TRBV19 with TRBJ1-5; no definite D call. V was clipped by 3 bases and J by 2 bases, with 11 bases between them. The CDR3 has 15 residues. In germline, CDR1 is LNHDA, CDR2 SQIVND (reference sequence). The CDR3 loop is CASSIEVLGNQPQHF. The CDR3 bases are TGTGCCAGTAGTATCGAGGTGCTTGGCAATCAGCCCCAGCATTTT.

This clone was counted only a few times. The chain carries TRBV27 and TRBJ1-6, with D possibly matching TRBD1 (5 bases). V lost 0 bases, J lost 5 bases, and 14 bases lay in between. The CDR3 loop spans 17 amino acids. Germline assignment: CDR1 MNHEY and CDR2 SMNVEV (reference sequence). The CDR3: CASSLSYRSRHNSPLHF. The CDR3, as DNA: TGTGCCAGCAGTTTATCGTACAGGTCCAGGCATAATTCACCCCTCCACTTT.

The V gene is TRBV29-1, the J gene TRBJ2-1, with 10 bases that match TRBD2. Looked up from germline, CDR1 is SQVTM and CDR2 is ANQGSEA. CDR3 length: 15 residues. V shed 7 bases, J shed 1 base, and the junction held 7 bases outside the gene matches. CDR3 protein: CSAYGAGGSYNEQFF. CDR3 nucleotides: TGCAGCGCCTACGGAGCGGGAGGGTCCTACAATGAGCAGTTCTTC.

This clone turned up a few times. The rearrangement links TRBV7-2 to TRBJ2-1, with a possible D match to TRBD2 (5 bases). V lost 5 bases and J 4 bases, leaving 21 bases between the germline ends. The CDR3 runs to 17 residues. The germline CDR1 and CDR2 sequences are SGHTA and FQGNSA. Here the CDR3 reads CASSLDSGYAGYNEQFF. The CDR3 DNA reads as TGTGCCAGCAGCCTCGACTCGGGGTACGCCGGGTACAATGAGCAGTTCTTC.

V is TRBV9 and J is TRBJ1-2, with TRBD1 matching over 9 bases. Trimming at V came to 0 bases and at J to 6 bases, leaving 6 bases not matched to a gene. Germline V lookup: CDR1 SGDLS, CDR2 YYNGEE. This CDR3 has 15 residues. CDR3 nucleotide sequence: TGTGCCAGCAGCGTAGACGACAGGGGGTTAAATGGCTACACCTTC. Its translation is CASSVDDRGLNGYTF.

This clone was found a few times. CDR3 nucleotides: TGTGCCAGCAGCTTAGTGGAGGCCGCCGAGCAGTACTTC. Translation gives CASSLVEAAEQYF. The chain uses TRBV7-6 and TRBJ2-7; tentatively, D is TRBD2 (5 bases). CDR1 and CDR2 (germline): SGHVS, FNYEAQ. The CDR3 covers 13 residues. The V gene lost 1 base and the J gene lost 6 bases, with 10 bases spanning the gap.

The genes are TRBV18 and TRBJ2-5, with D possibly matching TRBD2 (6 bases). The DNA end lines up better with TRBJ2-7; the J call may be wrong. The CDR3 runs 13 residues. Germline V gene sequence: CDR1 KGHSH, CDR2 LQKENI. The CDR3 region is CASSQAGPYEQYF. CDR3 nucleotides: TGTGCCAGCTCACAAGCGGGCCCCTACGAGCAGTACTTC.

This chain joins TRBV27 and TRBJ2-7; 7 bases are shared with TRBD1. Unmatched junction bases numbered 3, after V lost 3 bases and J lost 1 base. The CDR3 contains 14 residues. Germline values: CDR1 MNHEY, CDR2 SMNVEV (reference sequence). In nucleotides, the CDR3 is TGTGCCAGCAGTTTGGGACAGCCATCCTACGAGCAGTACTTC. This codes for CASSLGQPSYEQYF.

The V call is TRBV27, the J call TRBJ1-1; D uncertain. V was cut by 2 bases and J by 3 bases, with 7 bases left in between. CDR3 length: 13 amino acids. CDR1 MNHEY and CDR2 SMNVEV come from the germline V gene (reference sequence). CDR3 residues: CASSLSTDTEAFF. CDR3 DNA: TGTGCCAGCAGTTTAAGTACGGACACTGAAGCTTTCTTT.

The count of this clone is one. The rearrangement uses TRBV7-6 and TRBJ2-3; 9 bases fit TRBD2. The CDR3 loop spans 15 amino acids. Trimming at V came to 5 bases and at J to 1 base, leaving 4 bases not matched to a gene. CDR1 and CDR2 from the germline V gene are SGHVS and FNYEAQ. CDR3 DNA: TGTGCCAGCAGCGAGGAGCGGGGGGGCACAGATACGCAGTATTTT. Protein product: CASSEERGGTDTQYF.

The chain recombines TRBV13 with TRBJ2-5, with 10 positions matching TRBD1. CDR1 and CDR2 from the germline V gene are PRHDT and FYEKMQ (reference sequence). The junction had 5 bases not matched to a gene; V was cut back by 2 bases and J by 5 bases. The CDR3 has 15 residues. CDR3 bases: TGTGCCAGCAGCTTAACTGGGACAGGGGACGAGACCCAGTACTTC. Its translation is CASSLTGTGDETQYF.

The chain combines TRBV11-2 with TRBJ2-5; D call uncertain. The tail of the sequence fits TRBJ2-7 better, so the J call may be wrong. The CDR3 sequence is 13 residues long. CDR1 and CDR2 (germline): SGHAT, FQNNGV. The CDR3 coding sequence is TGTGCCAGCAGCTTACTGGGCATATACGAGCAGTACTTC. Its translation is CASSLLGIYEQYF.

The genes are TRBV19 and TRBJ1-1; unclear D gene. CDR3 length: 13 amino acids. V dropped 4 bases and J dropped 5 bases, with 11 bases sitting between them. CDR1 LNHDA and CDR2 SQIVND come from the germline V gene (reference sequence). CDR3 amino acids: CASSSTFRTEAFF. In DNA form, the CDR3 reads TGTGCCAGTAGTAGTACTTTCCGGACTGAAGCTTTCTTT.

This clone was counted once. This rearrangement joins TRBV10-3 to TRBJ2-6, with TRBD1 matching over 7 bases. From germline, CDR1 is ENHRY and CDR2 SYGVKD. The V segment lost 6 bases and the J segment 0 bases; nucleotides outside the gene matches: 11. The CDR3 covers 18 residues. The CDR3 sequence is CAISEPGTDLSGANVLTF. In nucleotides, the CDR3 is TGTGCCATCAGCGAGCCCGGGACAGACCTCTCTGGGGCCAACGTCCTGACTTTC.

The V gene is TRBV10-2, the J gene TRBJ1-1; D gene uncertain. The V and J ends lost 10 bases and 6 bases respectively, with 18 bases between them. Germline V gene data show CDR1 as WSHSY and CDR2 as SAAADI. The CDR3 is 13 amino acids. CDR3 DNA sequence: TGCGCCACCCTGGACGGACTGAGGGCTGAAGCTTTCTTT. Translated, it gives CATLDGLRAEAFF.